Below are 21 T cell receptor beta chains sequenced from a single sample in a study of response to subunit inactivated influenza vaccine. MiXCR, applied by TCRdb to the RT-PCR reads, yields one record per CDR3 protein. The sample gives 560,000 or so distinct CDR3 sequences, around 8% of which show up once; 10% to 15% is in the top ten. The sample in question was PBMCs from blood, obtained around 25 months after vaccination. These TCRs come from a man in his fifties or sixties who received an inactivated influenza vaccine.

This clonotype showed up just a few times. J is TRBJ2-3 and V is TRBV6-2 or TRBV6-3, with 7 bases aligning to TRBD1. Germline-derived CDR1 and CDR2 are MNHEY and SVGEGT. V trimming: 4 bases; J trimming: 2 bases; junction bases outside the gene matches: 18. The CDR3 is 19 amino acids. CDR3 nucleotides: TGTGCCAGCAGTTCGACCCACGGGCGACAGGGACCCTCCACAGATACGCAGTATTTT. Translating it yields CASSSTHGRQGPSTDTQYF.

This clonotype was found many times. The rearrangement joins TRBV20-1 to TRBJ1-2; TRBD1 matches at 9 bases. CDR3 length equals 14 residues. Losses at the gene ends were 3 bases for V and 5 bases for J; bases not matched to a gene: 7. The germline gives CDR1 DFQATT, CDR2 SNEGSKA (reference sequence). CDR3 amino acids: CSARGDRAGYGYTF. CDR3 bases: TGCAGTGCTAGGGGGGACAGGGCTGGTTATGGCTACACCTTC.

This clonotype has just a few counts. This chain connects TRBV15 to TRBJ2-5; 10 nucleotides align to TRBD1. The CDR3 loop spans 14 amino acids. Per the germline V gene, CDR1 is LNHNV and CDR2 is YYDKDF (reference sequence). Trimming at V came to 1 base and at J to 5 bases, leaving 1 base not matched to a gene. For the CDR3, the DNA is TGTGCCACCAGCAGAGGGACAGGGGGGGAGACCCAGTACTTC. It codes for CATSRGTGGETQYF.

This clonotype was counted a few times. The rearrangement joins TRBV4-3 to TRBJ2-2; unclear D gene. The CDR3 consists of 15 residues. V lost 0 bases to trimming and J lost 2 bases, with 7 bases between them. Germline V lookup: CDR1 LGHNA, CDR2 YSLEER. The CDR3 bases are TGCGCCAGCAGCCAAGATAATATTAACACCGGGGAGCTGTTTTTT. This encodes CASSQDNINTGELFF.

The V call is TRBV6-5, the J call TRBJ2-7; TRBD1 matches at 8 bases. V lost 5 bases to trimming and J lost 1 base; unmatched junction nucleotides: 10. Germline values: CDR1 MNHEY, CDR2 SVGAGI. CDR3 size: 16 residues. In DNA, the CDR3 is TGTGCCAGCAGTCGACTCGGGACAGGCCTTTCCTACGAGCAGTACTTC. It is translated as CASSRLGTGLSYEQYF.

This chain connects TRBV5-6 to TRBJ2-1; perhaps TRBD2 as D (6 bases). CDR1 is SGHDT and CDR2 is YYEEEE in the germline V gene. V lost 3 bases, J lost 9 bases, and 13 bases lay in between. The length of the CDR3 is 13 residues. The CDR3 coding sequence is TGTGCCAGCAGCTCACGACTAGGTTCTGAGCAGTTCTTC. This gives the protein CASSSRLGSEQFF.

This clonotype came up many times. The chain links TRBV12-3 or TRBV12-4 to TRBJ2-7, with 11 bases fitting TRBD1. The CDR3 totals 15 residues. V shed 5 bases, J shed 0 bases, and the junction held 3 bases outside the gene matches. CDR3 region: CASSRGQGGSYEQYF. In DNA, the CDR3 is TGTGCCAGCAGTCGGGGACAGGGGGGCTCCTACGAGCAGTACTTC.

This clonotype has only a few counts. J is TRBJ1-1 and V is TRBV15; no reliable D call. Per the germline V gene, CDR1 is LNHNV and CDR2 is YYDKDF (reference sequence). Trimming took 3 bases from V and 6 from J, leaving 11 bases between them. This CDR3 region has 13 residues. Here the CDR3 reads CATSSEGLSEAFF. CDR3 DNA sequence: TGTGCCACCAGCAGTGAGGGTCTTTCTGAAGCTTTCTTT.

The chain is built from TRBV28 and TRBJ1-2, with 9 positions matching TRBD1. The V segment lost 6 bases and the J segment 8 bases; nucleotides outside the gene matches: 7. The CDR3 consists of 13 residues. Germline values: CDR1 MDHEN, CDR2 SYDVKM. CDR3 sequence reads: CASSLQGAGGYTF. In nucleotides, the CDR3 is TGTGCCAGCAGCCTACAGGGGGCGGGGGGCTACACCTTC.

At least ten counts were recorded for this clonotype. The J gene is TRBJ2-2, the V gene TRBV11-2; D possibly corresponds to TRBD2 (5 bases). Germline V gene sequence: CDR1 SGHAT, CDR2 FQNNGV. The length of the CDR3 is 15 residues. V lost 5 bases and J 4 bases, leaving 14 bases between the germline ends. Here the CDR3 reads CASSAGPGSTGELFF. The CDR3 DNA reads TGTGCCAGCAGCGCCGGCCCGGGATCCACCGGGGAGCTGTTTTTT.

This clonotype was counted many times. This chain links TRBV28 with TRBJ2-1; 9 nucleotides align to TRBD1. CDR1 MDHEN and CDR2 SYDVKM come from the germline V gene. The CDR3 has 19 residues. Germline trimming cut 5 bases from V and 7 bases from J; bases unmatched to any gene: 21. In nucleotides, the CDR3 is TGTGCCAGCAGTACCGCCCTATTCGGGACAGGGTACGAGGTTAATGAGCAGTTCTTC. Its protein product is CASSTALFGTGYEVNEQFF.

This clonotype showed up just a few times. The V call is TRBV20-1, the J call TRBJ2-7; unclear D gene. The germline V and J ends were trimmed by 3 bases and 7 bases, with 13 bases remaining between them. The CDR3 has 12 residues. Germline CDR1 is DFQATT and CDR2 is SNEGSKA (reference sequence). Here the CDR3 DNA reads TGCAGTGCTAGTTTAAATTTCTGGGAGCAGTACTTC. Its translation: CSASLNFWEQYF.

The rearrangement links TRBV24-1 to TRBJ2-4; weak D call: TRBD2 (5 bases). Trimming took off 2 bases at V and 7 bases at J, with 5 bases between the two ends. From germline, CDR1 is KGHDR and CDR2 SFDVKD. This CDR3 is 12 amino acids long. The CDR3 here is CATSDSGNIQYF. CDR3 DNA sequence: TGTGCCACCAGTGATTCGGGGAACATTCAGTACTTC.

This clonotype was seen a handful of times. The chain recombines TRBV27 with TRBJ2-7; no clear D gene. Germline-derived CDR1 and CDR2 are MNHEY and SMNVEV (reference sequence). V lost 6 bases and J lost 0, with 9 bases in between. The CDR3 has 13 residues. The CDR3 spells CASRPEVSYEQYF. CDR3 sequence (DNA): TGTGCCAGCAGACCAGAGGTCTCCTACGAGCAGTACTTC.

This clonotype was recorded a few times. The chain links TRBV3-1 to TRBJ2-4; D may be TRBD2 (5 bases). The CDR3 runs 17 residues. The germline gives CDR1 LGHDT, CDR2 YNNKEL (reference sequence). Trimming removed 3 bases from V and 0 bases from J, with 15 bases in between. This CDR3 is CASSHTAGDIAKNIQYF. The CDR3, as DNA: TGTGCCAGCAGCCATACCGCGGGTGATATAGCCAAAAACATTCAGTACTTC.

The table lists this clonotype with many counts. The chain employs TRBV7-2 and TRBJ1-5; D call uncertain. V lost 0 bases and J lost 0, with 6 bases in between. This CDR3 is built from 15 residues. Germline loops: CDR1 SGHTA, CDR2 FQGNSA. The DNA of the CDR3 is TGTGCCAGCAGCTTAGCGGGCGGTAGCAATCAGCCCCAGCATTTT. Its protein product is CASSLAGGSNQPQHF.

In its sample, this clonotype was seen many times. The genes are TRBV20-1 and TRBJ2-5; 10 bases are shared with TRBD1. Germline V gene lookup returns CDR1 DFQATT and CDR2 SNEGSKA (reference sequence). V gave up 2 bases and J gave up 4 bases; unmatched junction bases: 7. The CDR3 consists of 15 residues. For the CDR3, the DNA is TGCAGTGCTAGATCGGGGACAGGGGATAGAGAGACCCAGTACTTC. Protein: CSARSGTGDRETQYF.

This clonotype was seen repeatedly, ten times or more. The chain combines TRBV27 with TRBJ1-2; TRBD1 is a possible D gene (6 bases). In germline, CDR1 is MNHEY, CDR2 SMNVEV (reference sequence). CDR3 length equals 13 residues. Trimming took 6 bases from V and 4 from J, leaving 12 bases between them. Here the CDR3 DNA reads TGTGCCAGCAGCCAACAGGGCTTCTATGGCTACACCTTC. Protein product: CASSQQGFYGYTF.

This clonotype was found a few times. This CDR3 is CASSPTSSGGANEQFF. In nucleotides, the CDR3 is TGTGCCAGCTCACCGACCTCTAGCGGGGGGGCCAATGAGCAGTTCTTC. The chain combines TRBV18 with TRBJ2-1, with 12 bases lining up with TRBD2. There are 16 residues in the CDR3. The V segment lost 3 bases and the J segment 6 bases; nucleotides outside the gene matches: 6. In germline, CDR1 is KGHSH, CDR2 LQKENI.

This clonotype was seen many times. This sequence joins TRBV6-5 and TRBJ1-5; the D gene is possibly TRBD1 (5 bases). The CDR3 length is 14 residues. The V end was cut by 0 bases, the J end by 7 bases, with 10 bases between. CDR1 and CDR2 from the germline V gene are MNHEY and SVGAGI. CDR3 protein: CASSYSRQGQPQHF. The CDR3 DNA reads as TGTGCCAGCAGTTACTCGAGGCAGGGCCAGCCCCAGCATTTT.

This clonotype has at least ten counts. The chain joins TRBV2 to TRBJ2-4; D uncertain. The CDR3 is 13 amino acids. The germline gives CDR1 SNHLY, CDR2 FYNNEI. The V and J ends lost 3 bases and 8 bases respectively, with 11 bases between them. CDR3 coding DNA: TGTGCCAGCAGTGACCCCCCTGGGGACATTCAGTACTTC. Protein: CASSDPPGDIQYF.